These 11 T cell receptor beta chains share one sample of origin, sequenced in a study of Ad26.COV2.S vaccination and SARS-CoV-2 variants. Treatment of the sample: over 15 received Ad26.COV2.S at low or high dose, single or two shots; a few received placebo; per-sample allocation not given. Samples were taken on day 63 after the first vaccine or placebo injection. Method: immunoSEQ multiplex PCR; TCRdb's copy keeps in-frame clones and lacks some. The profile shows more than 400,000 clones, 90% of them singletons. The source material was peripheral blood, sampled in a trial of Ad26.COV2.S vaccine versus placebo. The receptors here all came from a person between 18 and 60 years old who received the Ad26.COV2.S COVID-19 vaccine or a placebo.

This chain connects TRBV2 to TRBJ2-1, with TRBD1 matching 7 bases. J gave up 9 bases and V 1 base, and 0 bases lay outside the gene matches. The germline V gene encodes CDR1 SNHLY and CDR2 FYNNEI. The length of the CDR3 is 12 residues. The CDR3: CASSEDRGEQFF. DNA of the CDR3: TGTGCCAGCAGTGAAGACAGGGGTGAGCAGTTCTTC. The variable domain in full, completed from reference TRBV2 and TRBJ2-1, reads EPEVTQTPSHQVTQMGQEVILRCVPISNHLYFYWYRQILGQKVEFLVSFYNNEISEKSEIFDDQFSVERPDGSNFTLKIRSTKLEDSAMYFCASSEDRGEQFFGPGTRLTVL.

This CDR3 reads CASSPESRTVGYTF. Written as DNA, the CDR3 is TGCGCCAGCAGCCCCGAGTCACGGACAGTTGGCTACACCTTC. The chain links TRBV5-1 to TRBJ1-2; D possibly corresponds to TRBD1 (6 bases). Looked up from germline, CDR1 is SGHRS and CDR2 is YFSETQ. This CDR3 is 14 amino acids long. V lost 4 bases and J lost 7, with 17 bases in between.

V gene TRBV28 combines with J gene TRBJ1-1; D unresolved. The CDR3 covers 12 residues. CDR1 and CDR2 from the germline V gene are MDHEN and SYDVKM. Trimming shortened V by 2 bases and J by 5 bases, and 6 bases separated the two germline ends. CDR3 in amino acids: CASSLLRTEAFF. The CDR3 bases are TGTGCCAGCAGTTTACTTAGGACTGAAGCTTTCTTT.

On this clone: This CDR3 is also generated by other DNA sequences in the sample. The chain is built from TRBV9 and TRBJ2-1; D is undetermined. Trimming removed 5 bases at V and 5 bases at J, with 5 bases between. The germline V gene has CDR1 SGDLS and CDR2 YYNGEE. CDR3 length equals 11 residues. The CDR3 bases are TGTGCCAGCAGAGGGAACAATGAGCAGTTCTTC. It is translated as CASRGNNEQFF.

The gene calls are TRBV19 and TRBJ2-7; D is unresolved. CDR1 is LNHDA, CDR2 SQIVND, per germline (reference sequence). The CDR3 contains 13 residues. V gave up 5 bases and J gave up 7 bases, with 15 bases separating them. The CDR3 spells CASSDLGMREQYF. The DNA for the CDR3 is TGTGCCAGTAGTGATCTGGGGATGAGGGAGCAGTACTTC.

This chain uses TRBV3-1 (or the pseudogene TRBV3-2) with TRBJ2-2, with D tentatively TRBD1 (6 bases). Germline V gives CDR1 LGHDT, CDR2 YNNKEL (reference sequence). V was pared by 2 bases and J by 6 bases, with 19 bases between. This CDR3 is built from 17 residues. CDR3 coding DNA: TGTGCCAGCAGCCAACCTAGGGCAGGGTGGGGGCCCGGGGAGCTGTTTTTT. As protein: CASSQPRAGWGPGELFF.

V usage is TRBV5-1 and J usage is TRBJ2-1; D is unresolved. This CDR3 has 14 residues. The V end was cut by 0 bases, the J end by 7 bases, with 11 bases between. Germline lookup yields CDR1 SGHRS and CDR2 YFSETQ. The CDR3 is CASSLVGIENEQFF. The CDR3 DNA follows: TGCGCCAGCAGCTTGGTAGGGATTGAGAATGAGCAGTTCTTC.

The chain joins TRBV13 to TRBJ2-3; 10 positions match TRBD2. Losses at the gene ends were 5 bases for V and 1 base for J; bases not matched to a gene: 3. Germline-derived CDR1 and CDR2 are PRHDT and FYEKMQ (reference sequence). CDR3 size: 15 residues. The CDR3 reads CASSRGTSGTDTQYF. In DNA, the CDR3 is TGTGCCAGCAGCCGTGGGACTAGCGGCACAGATACGCAGTATTTT.

The CDR3 DNA follows: TGTGCCAGCAGTTTAACTGGGGAAGTCCGCGAGCAGTACTTC. Translated: CASSLTGEVREQYF. The J gene is TRBJ2-7, the V gene TRBV27; unclear D gene. V lost 2 bases to trimming and J lost 6 bases, with 14 bases between them. Germline V gives CDR1 MNHEY, CDR2 SMNVEV (reference sequence). CDR3 length: 14 amino acids.

The chain links TRBV28 to TRBJ1-2; a possible D gene is TRBD1 (5 bases). This CDR3 comprises 14 residues. V lost 6 bases, J lost 2 bases, and 13 bases lay in between. The germline gives CDR1 MDHEN, CDR2 SYDVKM. The CDR3 DNA sequence: TGTGCCAGCAGACCCGGGGGGGAGAACTATGGCTACACCTTC. Residues: CASRPGGENYGYTF.

The gene calls are TRBV9 and TRBJ1-6; D remains ambiguous. This CDR3 spans 14 amino acids. The ends were cut back, 0 bases at V and 5 bases at J, with 6 bases in the middle. Germline V lookup: CDR1 SGDLS, CDR2 YYNGEE. CDR3 loop: CASSVEGHNSPLHF. In DNA, the CDR3 is TGTGCCAGCAGCGTAGAAGGTCATAATTCACCCCTCCACTTT.